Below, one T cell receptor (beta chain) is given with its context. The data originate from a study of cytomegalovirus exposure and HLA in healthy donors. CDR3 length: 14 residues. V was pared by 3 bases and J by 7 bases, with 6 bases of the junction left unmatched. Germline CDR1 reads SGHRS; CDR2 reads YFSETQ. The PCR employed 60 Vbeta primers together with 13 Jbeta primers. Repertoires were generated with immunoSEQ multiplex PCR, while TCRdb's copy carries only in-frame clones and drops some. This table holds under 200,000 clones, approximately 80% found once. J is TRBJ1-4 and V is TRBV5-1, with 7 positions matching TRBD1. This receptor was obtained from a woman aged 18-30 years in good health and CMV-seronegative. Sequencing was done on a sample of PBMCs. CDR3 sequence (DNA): TGCGCCAGCAGCTCTAGACAGGGTGGTGAAAAACTGTTTTTT. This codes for CASSSRQGGEKLFF. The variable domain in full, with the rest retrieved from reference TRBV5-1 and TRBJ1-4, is KAGVTQTPRYLIKTRGQQVTLSCSPISGHRSVSWYQQTPGQGLQFLFEYFSETQRNKGNFPGRFSGRQFSNSRSEMNVSTLELGDSALYLCASSSRQGGEKLFFGSGTQLSVL.